These T cell receptor beta chains were read from a single sample in a study of shared clonotypes between healthy human individuals. Sequencing used immunoSEQ multiplex PCR; TCRdb keeps in-frame clones, though not all of them. The sample shows a few million clones, around 94% of them seen only once. Sequenced input: naive CD4+ T cells sorted from blood. The receptor source for this set is a man between 18 and 35 years old in good health. The CDR3 runs from the conserved cysteine through the conserved F or W. Each record gives: J gene, clone size, D gene, V gene, CDR3 protein, CDR3 DNA. A D gene is named only where the DNA matches it firmly. Some rows mark clone size as missing; the rest say once, few, many or name a class of expanded clone.

J: TRBJ2-2; size: .; D: .; V: TRBV7-6; CDR3: CASRPGVGRSNTGELFF; DNA: TGTGCCAGCAGACCCGGGGTGGGGCGGTCGAACACCGGGGAGCTGTTTTTT
J: TRBJ2-7; size: .; D: TRBD2; V: TRBV5-4; CDR3: CASSPSGGGSYEQYF; DNA: TGTGCCAGCAGTCCGAGCGGGGGCGGCTCCTACGAGCAGTACTTC
J: TRBJ2-7; size: .; D: TRBD2; V: TRBV9; CDR3: CASSVAPTSGNYEQYF; DNA: TGTGCCAGCAGCGTAGCCCCAACTAGCGGGAACTACGAGCAGTACTTC
J: TRBJ2-7; size: .; D: .; V: TRBV12-1; CDR3: CASSFAPQRGNYEQYF; DNA: TGTGCCAGCAGCTTTGCCCCCCAGCGGGGGAACTACGAGCAGTACTTC
J: TRBJ2-3; size: .; D: TRBD1; V: TRBV30; CDR3: CASRTGSGADTQYF; DNA: TGTGCCTCCCGGACAGGGAGTGGGGCAGATACGCAGTATTTT
J: TRBJ2-1; size: .; D: .; V: TRBV10-3; CDR3: CAISESALHEQFF; DNA: TGTGCCATCAGTGAGTCCGCACTCCATGAGCAGTTCTTC
J: TRBJ1-4; size: once; D: TRBD1; V: TRBV19; CDR3: CASRTSKDRGQDNEKLFF; DNA: TGTGCCAGTAGGACCTCCAAGGACAGGGGGCAGGATAATGAAAAACTGTTTTTT
J: TRBJ1-3; size: .; D: TRBD1; V: TRBV7-2; CDR3: CASSLDDRAGFSGNTIYF; DNA: TGTGCCAGCAGCTTAGATGACAGGGCTGGTTTCTCTGGAAACACCATATATTTT
J: TRBJ1-4; size: .; D: .; V: TRBV5-1; CDR3: CASSLAPGQGSNEKLFF; DNA: TGCGCCAGCAGCTTGGCCCCGGGTCAGGGCTCGAATGAAAAACTGTTTTTT
J: TRBJ2-7; size: .; D: .; V: TRBV6-5; CDR3: CASRPFGGISYEQYF; DNA: TGTGCCAGCAGGCCGTTTGGGGGGATCTCCTACGAGCAGTACTTC
J: TRBJ1-1; size: .; D: .; V: TRBV30; CDR3: CAWSPFIRSEAFF; DNA: TGTGCCTGGAGTCCGTTTATCCGGTCCGAAGCTTTCTTT
J: TRBJ2-5; size: .; D: .; V: TRBV5-4; CDR3: CASGEGGGRETQYF; DNA: TGTGCCAGCGGTGAGGGGGGCGGTCGGGAGACCCAGTACTTC
J: TRBJ1-1; size: .; D: .; V: TRBV5-1; CDR3: CASSVLQGTEAFF; DNA: TGCGCCAGCAGCGTGCTCCAGGGTACTGAAGCTTTCTTT
J: TRBJ2-7; size: .; D: .; V: TRBV5-4; CDR3: CASSLGTPSYEQYF; DNA: TGTGCCAGCAGCTTGGGGACGCCTTCCTACGAGCAGTACTTC
J: TRBJ1-5; size: .; D: .; V: TRBV10-3; CDR3: CAISEGAGYNQPQHF; DNA: TGTGCCATCAGTGAAGGAGCTGGGTACAATCAGCCCCAGCATTTT
J: TRBJ1-4; size: .; D: .; V: TRBV7-9; CDR3: CASSLSSLATNEKLFF; DNA: TGTGCCAGCAGCCTCAGTTCACTTGCAACTAATGAAAAACTGTTTTTT
J: TRBJ2-7; size: once; D: TRBD2; V: TRBV30; CDR3: CAWTPGLASEQYF; DNA: TGTGCCTGGACCCCGGGACTAGCGAGCGAGCAGTACTTC
J: TRBJ2-5; size: .; D: TRBD1; V: TRBV5-1; CDR3: CASSGWTGEETQYF; DNA: TGCGCCAGCAGCGGGTGGACAGGGGAGGAGACCCAGTACTTC
J: TRBJ1-5; size: .; D: .; V: TRBV15; CDR3: CATSKGGTSNQPQHF; DNA: TGTGCCACCAGTAAGGGTGGGACTAGCAATCAGCCCCAGCATTTT
J: TRBJ2-5; size: .; D: .; V: TRBV11-2; CDR3: CASSLVTAGPHQETQYF; DNA: TGTGCCAGCAGCTTAGTTACTGCGGGGCCACACCAAGAGACCCAGTACTTC
J: TRBJ2-2; size: .; D: .; V: TRBV9; CDR3: CASSQTANANTGELFF; DNA: TGTGCCAGCAGCCAGACAGCTAACGCGAACACCGGGGAGCTGTTTTTT
J: TRBJ1-2; size: .; D: .; V: TRBV30; CDR3: CAWRGQGSANYGYTF; DNA: TGTGCCTGGAGGGGGCAGGGGTCGGCTAACTATGGCTACACCTTC
J: TRBJ2-1; size: .; D: .; V: TRBV4-2; CDR3: CASSQDTSEQFF; DNA: TGTGCCAGCAGCCAAGATACCAGTGAGCAGTTCTTC
J: TRBJ2-4; size: once; D: .; V: TRBV5-1; CDR3: CASNTGLLGHIQYF; DNA: TGCGCCAGCAACACGGGACTTCTGGGGCACATTCAGTACTTC
J: TRBJ1-5; size: few; D: .; V: TRBV6-1; CDR3: CASSDSNQPQHF; DNA: TGTGCCAGCAGTGACAGCAATCAGCCCCAGCATTTT
J: TRBJ2-3; size: once; D: .; V: TRBV5-8; CDR3: CASSLRGSTDTQYF; DNA: TGTGCCAGCAGCTTACGCGGCAGCACAGATACGCAGTATTTT
J: TRBJ1-2; size: few; D: TRBD1; V: TRBV2; CDR3: CASSNTGTATSGYTF; DNA: TGTGCCAGCAGCAATACCGGGACAGCCACTTCGGGCTACACCTTC
J: TRBJ2-7; size: .; D: TRBD2; V: TRBV7-8; CDR3: CASSLATSGGSYEQYF; DNA: TGTGCCAGCAGCTTAGCGACTAGCGGAGGTTCCTACGAGCAGTACTTC
J: TRBJ2-5; size: .; D: .; V: TRBV6-5; CDR3: CASSIRTRSQETQYF; DNA: TGTGCCAGCAGCATCCGAACCCGGTCCCAAGAGACCCAGTACTTC
J: TRBJ1-5; size: .; D: TRBD1; V: TRBV25-1; CDR3: CASTSGGGQPQHF; DNA: TGTGCCAGCACCTCAGGGGGGGGTCAGCCCCAGCATTTT
J: TRBJ1-2; size: .; D: TRBD1; V: TRBV7-9; CDR3: CASSHGTGYGYTF; DNA: TGTGCCAGCAGTCATGGGACAGGCTATGGCTACACCTTC
J: TRBJ1-5; size: .; D: TRBD1; V: TRBV30; CDR3: CAWSSDRAQPQHF; DNA: TGTGCCTGGAGCTCGGACAGGGCCCAGCCCCAGCATTTT
J: TRBJ2-5; size: .; D: .; V: TRBV30; CDR3: CAWSTNPGPQETQYF; DNA: TGTGCCTGGAGTACCAACCCGGGACCCCAAGAGACCCAGTACTTC
J: TRBJ2-7; size: .; D: .; V: TRBV2; CDR3: CASSGRQDYEQYF; DNA: TGTGCCAGCAGTGGTCGACAAGACTACGAGCAGTACTTC
J: TRBJ2-5; size: .; D: .; V: TRBV28; CDR3: CASSLGRKETQYF; DNA: TGTGCCAGCAGTTTGGGCAGGAAAGAGACCCAGTACTTC
J: TRBJ2-7; size: .; D: TRBD1; V: TRBV6-5; CDR3: CASSYRTGWGYEQYF; DNA: TGTGCCAGCAGTTACCGGACAGGGTGGGGGTACGAGCAGTACTTC
J: TRBJ1-6; size: .; D: TRBD1; V: TRBV5-1; CDR3: CASSLGQGGNSPLHF; DNA: TGCGCCAGCAGCTTGGGGCAGGGGGGCAATTCACCCCTCCACTTT
J: TRBJ2-1; size: .; D: .; V: TRBV30; CDR3: CAWSPVNEQFF; DNA: TGTGCCTGGAGTCCGGTCAATGAGCAGTTCTTC
J: TRBJ1-2; size: .; D: TRBD1; V: TRBV19; CDR3: CASSARTGNYGYTF; DNA: TGTGCCAGTAGTGCCCGGACAGGGAACTATGGCTACACCTTC
J: TRBJ2-6; size: .; D: .; V: TRBV14; CDR3: CASSQAWGPWGSGANVLTF; DNA: TGTGCCAGCAGCCAGGCTTGGGGGCCTTGGGGCTCTGGGGCCAACGTCCTGACTTTC
J: TRBJ2-7; size: .; D: .; V: TRBV6-1; CDR3: CASRPTHGTAEEYF; DNA: TGTGCCAGCAGACCAACCCACGGGACTGCCGAGGAGTACTTC
J: TRBJ1-5; size: few; D: .; V: TRBV12-5; CDR3: CASGLVLGGGGNQPQHF; DNA: TGTGCTAGTGGTTTGGTACTTGGTGGGGGCGGCAATCAGCCCCAGCATTTT
J: TRBJ2-2; size: .; D: .; V: TRBV5-6; CDR3: CASSFGDTGELFF; DNA: TGTGCCAGCAGCTTCGGAGACACCGGGGAGCTGTTTTTT
J: TRBJ2-7; size: .; D: .; V: TRBV11-2; CDR3: CASSLEDLSYEQYF; DNA: TGTGCCAGCAGCTTAGAGGACCTCTCCTACGAGCAGTACTTC
J: TRBJ1-4; size: once; D: .; V: TRBV30; CDR3: CAWSGDKAANEKLFF; DNA: TGTGCCTGGAGTGGGGATAAGGCGGCTAATGAAAAACTGTTTTTT
J: TRBJ2-3; size: once; D: TRBD2; V: TRBV12-5; CDR3: CASGLGLATDTQYF; DNA: TGTGCTAGTGGTTTGGGACTAGCCACAGATACGCAGTATTTT
J: TRBJ1-4; size: .; D: .; V: TRBV30; CDR3: CAWRRQAITNEKLFF; DNA: TGTGCCTGGAGACGACAGGCGATAACTAATGAAAAACTGTTTTTT
J: TRBJ2-7; size: .; D: .; V: TRBV19; CDR3: CASSPGGGVGEQYF; DNA: TGTGCCAGTAGTCCTGGCGGAGGGGTAGGCGAGCAGTACTTC
J: TRBJ2-1; size: .; D: .; V: TRBV11-2; CDR3: CASSPVAGSSYNEQFF; DNA: TGTGCCAGCAGCCCCGTGGCGGGGAGCTCCTACAATGAGCAGTTCTTC